This paragraph covers one T cell receptor beta chain sequence. This clonotype turned up a few times. Its antigen is currently not known. Within one base of it there is no much larger clone, and no base qualities were kept. A history of other malignancies or of prior chemotherapy or radiotherapy was absent in all patients, and node-negative disease was shown on CT and PET/CT in all patients. At each of the two time points, 5.5 to 7.5 milliliters of peripheral venous blood were collected into EDTA tubes. Ficoll-Paque Plus density-gradient centrifugation was used to isolate PBMCs. Immediately after collection, samples were stored at -80 degrees C until analysis. This sample was included in a study of prognosis after radiotherapy for stage I lung cancer (dated by TCRdb to 2020 to 2023). About the full investigation: Over 15 stage I NSCLC patients were enrolled in Nanjing, China, between early 2018 and January 2019. The cohort was made up of 10 to 15 men and a handful of women, with a median age of approximately 74 years and an age range of 53 to 84 years. SBRT was given in 3 to 5 fractions with a biologically effective dose of at least 100 Gy, using image-guided IMRT or VMAT. Stage I lung tumors that were newly diagnosed and primary were found in roughly 15 patients, while about 5 patients had oligometastatic NSCLC after surgical resection of the primary tumor. Distant metastases were developed by four of the 19 patients after SBRT, at a median of 7 months, whereas no significant progression was observed in the other 15 patients. Tumor histology was squamous cell carcinoma in several patients and adenocarcinoma in some 13. A total of around 40 blood samples from some 19 patients were sequenced, with one sample obtained before and one obtained after SBRT for each patient. All patients were regarded as medically inoperable, because of comorbidities in about a dozen patients and refusal of surgery in more than 5 patients. SBRT was not combined with any concurrent therapy in any patient. This study profiled peripheral blood TCR beta repertoires from stage I NSCLC patients before and after stereotactic body radiotherapy and linked the repertoires to distant failure.

Overall study results and their limits: After SBRT, the count of unique TCR clones dropped from a median of approximately 11,000 beforehand to roughly 6,800 afterward (Wilcoxon paired P=0.011). Differences in TRBV and TRBJ usage frequencies by metastasis status were reportedly observed in two V genes at baseline and in 8 to 10 V and two J genes after SBRT. Post-SBRT Shannon entropy and its change from baseline were lower in patients who developed distant metastases; baseline Shannon entropy was not associated with metastases. None of the reported P values were adjusted for multiple comparisons. The study was limited by the small cohort and short follow-up, and independent validation of the study findings is required. Tumor specificity of expanded TCR clones was not determined.

Two rounds of multiplex PCR were performed to amplify the TCR beta CDR3 region from genomic DNA. The first PCR round used primers specific to each TRBV and TRBJ gene, with sequences filed in Chinese patent CN105087789A. The second PCR round used universal primers. The Roche High Pure PCR Template Preparation Kit was used to extract genomic DNA from the frozen PBMCs. An Illumina HiSeq 3000 was used to sequence the libraries paired-end with 151 bp reads. The published analysis was carried out like this. Raw reads lacking the multiplex PCR primer sequences were removed with CutAdapt. High-quality paired reads were merged into contigs with PEAR. By aligning each contig to reference sequences, MiXCR assigned the TRB V, D and J gene segments to that contig. CDR3 sequences were clustered by base quality and sequence similarity to remove sequencing errors. Shannon entropy normalized by the natural log of productive TCR sequence number was used as the measure of diversity. Clonality was computed as one minus the ratio of Shannon entropy to the natural log of the number of unique clonotypes. The Youden index of ROC curves was used to select progression-free survival cut-offs for repertoire metrics, and analyses were performed in R 3.5.3. The public sequencing data were trimmed at Q25 with fastp and processed into clonotypes with MiXCR by TCRdb, which kept only in-frame beta chains. Identical CDR3 proteins give one entry, which carries the most common genes and DNA. TCRdb, not the authors, supplied the V and J calls. The sample contains roughly 14,000 distinct CDR3 sequences, roughly 27% of them found a single time. The top ten clones comprise about an eighth of the sample.

The CDR3 sequence holds 14 residues, the cysteine and phenylalanine included. CDR3 DNA is the only sequence kept; it has 42 bases, read in frame from the first base. For CDR1 and CDR2, the germline V gene lists MGHRA and YSYEKL. Cut back by 0 bases and 3 bases, the V and J ends lie 8 bases apart. Sample: PBMCs, taken before or after stereotactic body radiation therapy (not recorded which). The V and J segments used are TRBV4-1 and TRBJ1-1; the D region possibly corresponds to TRBD1 (5 bases align). The source of this sequence is a donor over 45 with non-small cell lung cancer. CDR3 reads: CASSQERGHTEAFF. The nucleotide sequence is TGCGCCAGCAGCCAAGAGCGGGGACACACTGAAGCTTTCTTT.